The next 2 T cell receptor beta chains were all read from a single sample in a study of blood T cell repertoires in COVID-19. Sequencing was performed with immunoSEQ multiplex PCR; in TCRdb, only in-frame clones are kept and a portion is missing. The table shows 40,000 or so clones, with 75% to 90% occurring only once. Sequencing was done on a sample of peripheral blood. Every receptor here comes from a human donor in a cohort sampled during active COVID-19.

The rearrangement links TRBV12-3 or TRBV12-4 to TRBJ1-2, with 8 positions matching TRBD1. The CDR3 is 13 residues long. The junction had 7 bases not matched to a gene; V was cut back by 6 bases and J by 7 bases. The CDR3, as DNA: TGTGCCAGCAGCACAAGACAGGGGACTGGCTACACCTTC. Amino acid sequence: CASSTRQGTGYTF.

The gene calls are TRBV19 and TRBJ2-7; 8 positions match TRBD2. Looked up from germline, CDR1 is LNHDA and CDR2 is SQIVND (reference sequence). After removal of 5 bases from V and 4 bases from J, the junction contained 13 bases not matched to a gene. This CDR3 spans 16 amino acids. The CDR3 DNA sequence: TGTGCCAGTAGTGACCGAGCCGGGACTAGTGTGTACGAGCAGTACTTC. This codes for CASSDRAGTSVYEQYF.